One sample yielded the 20 T cell receptor beta chains listed below, sequenced in a study of blood T cell repertoires in COVID-19. Profiling relied on immunoSEQ multiplex PCR, and the TCRdb table lists in-frame clones only, not all of them. In the table there are some 280,000 clones, 85% of which are singletons. Sequences were obtained from peripheral blood. The receptors derive from a woman aged 45-59 years with active or convalescent COVID-19.

This CDR3 is CASSLGGQALNTEAFF. Here the CDR3 DNA reads TGTGCCAGCAGCTTGGGCGGACAGGCTTTGAACACTGAAGCTTTCTTT. The chain combines TRBV5-6 with TRBJ1-1, with 7 positions matching TRBD1. Germline lookup yields CDR1 SGHDT and CDR2 YYEEEE. The CDR3 length is 16 residues. The J segment lost 0 bases and the V segment lost 0 bases, leaving 5 bases of the junction unmatched.

The chain couples TRBV5-6 to TRBJ2-7; tentatively, D is TRBD2 (7 bases). Trimming stripped 2 bases from V and 13 bases from J, with 22 bases between. The CDR3 sequence is 14 residues long. CDR1 and CDR2 (germline): SGHDT, YYEEEE. The CDR3 coding sequence is TGTGCCAGCAGCTTCAGGCCCTTCGACAGGACTAGTTACTTC. Translated, it gives CASSFRPFDRTSYF.

The chain recombines TRBV10-3 with TRBJ2-2; D unresolved. V dropped 9 bases and J dropped 7 bases, with 18 bases sitting between them. CDR1 is ENHRY, CDR2 SYGVKD, per germline. The CDR3 is 14 residues long. For the CDR3, the DNA is TGTGCCATTGCCGGCGGCCCTGTGGGCGGGGAGCTGTTTTTT. Its protein is CAIAGGPVGGELFF.

The chain recombines TRBV7-3 with TRBJ2-2; the match to TRBD1 covers 8 bases. J gave up 0 bases and V 1 base, and 10 bases lay outside the gene matches. Germline CDR1 reads SGHTA; CDR2 reads FQGTGA. This CDR3 has 19 residues. CDR3 region: CASSLMASWTGTNTGELFF. The CDR3 DNA reads TGTGCCAGCAGCTTAATGGCGAGTTGGACAGGGACGAACACCGGGGAGCTGTTTTTT.

In DNA form, the CDR3 reads TGTGCCACCAGTGAGGCGGGTGAAAAACTGTTTTTT. Its translation is CATSEAGEKLFF. V gene TRBV24-1 combines with J gene TRBJ1-4; D unclear. Germline loops: CDR1 KGHDR, CDR2 SFDVKD. V dropped 4 bases and J dropped 7 bases, with 6 bases sitting between them. The CDR3 covers 12 residues.

This chain joins TRBV5-4 and TRBJ2-7, with a possible D match to TRBD2 (6 bases). The length of the CDR3 is 16 residues. The V end lost 1 base, the J end lost 0 bases, and 14 bases lay between the germline ends. Germline V lookup: CDR1 SGHNT, CDR2 YYREEE (reference sequence). The DNA of the CDR3 is TGTGCCAGCAGCTTGAATGCGGGAACAGCCTCCTACGAGCAGTACTTC. Amino acids: CASSLNAGTASYEQYF. Combining the CDR3 with reference TRBV5-4 and TRBJ2-7 gives the whole variable domain ETGVTQSPTHLIKTRGQQVTLRCSSQSGHNTVSWYQQALGQGPQFIFQYYREEENGRGNFPPRFSGLQFPNYSSELNVNALELDDSALYLCASSLNAGTASYEQYFGPGTRLTVT.

The V gene is TRBV19, the J gene TRBJ2-2; 13 bases are a match to TRBD2. This CDR3 contains 16 residues. Trimming took 3 bases from V and 6 from J; bases not matched to a gene: 4. In germline, CDR1 is LNHDA, CDR2 SQIVND (reference sequence). This CDR3 is CASSIPGTSGAGELFF. The CDR3, as DNA: TGTGCCAGTAGTATTCCCGGGACTAGCGGGGCCGGGGAGCTGTTTTTT.

The V and J genes are TRBV15 and TRBJ2-3; TRBD1 matches 8 bases. This CDR3 is 15 amino acids long. CDR1 LNHNV and CDR2 YYDKDF come from the germline V gene (reference sequence). V lost 0 bases to trimming and J lost 5 bases; unmatched junction nucleotides: 4. CDR3 region: CATSRDRGLIDTQYF. CDR3 sequence (DNA): TGTGCCACCAGCAGAGACAGGGGGCTTATAGATACGCAGTATTTT.

The gene calls are TRBV5-6 and TRBJ1-5; weak D call: TRBD1 (5 bases). The length of the CDR3 is 14 residues. Trimming took off 4 bases at V and 7 bases at J, with 15 bases between the two ends. Germline V gene data show CDR1 as SGHDT and CDR2 as YYEEEE. The CDR3 nucleotides read TGTGCCAGCAGCGAGGGGAGGGTTAACCAGCCCCAGCATTTT. It encodes CASSEGRVNQPQHF.

V is TRBV11-1 and J is TRBJ1-1; 8 bases map to TRBD1. The germline V gene encodes CDR1 SGHAT and CDR2 FQDESV (reference sequence). The V segment lost 3 bases and the J segment 4 bases; nucleotides outside the gene matches: 4. CDR3 size: 14 residues. DNA of the CDR3: TGTGCCAGCAGCTTCCAGGGGGCGGGCACTGAAGCTTTCTTT. Amino acids: CASSFQGAGTEAFF.

This chain connects TRBV7-9 to TRBJ2-3; D is unresolved. The length of the CDR3 is 13 residues. Trimming pared 1 base from V and 3 bases from J, leaving 5 bases between. CDR1 is SEHNR and CDR2 is FQNEAQ in the germline V gene (reference sequence). This chain's CDR3 is CASSLDGTDTQYF. The CDR3 bases are TGTGCCAGCAGCTTAGACGGGACAGATACGCAGTATTTT.

This clone has just one count. This rearrangement joins TRBV6-5 to TRBJ2-1; the match to TRBD2 covers 8 bases. The CDR3 totals 15 residues. Germline V lookup: CDR1 MNHEY, CDR2 SVGAGI. V was pared by 4 bases and J by 2 bases, with 4 bases of the junction left unmatched. The CDR3 reads CASSLAGLAYNEQFF. CDR3 nucleotides: TGTGCCAGCAGTTTAGCGGGACTAGCCTACAATGAGCAGTTCTTC.

J is TRBJ2-3 and V is TRBV6-2 or TRBV6-3; 13 bases map to TRBD2. Germline V lookup: CDR1 MNHEY, CDR2 SVGEGT. J lost 4 bases, V lost 0 bases, and 10 bases had no gene match. The CDR3 runs to 19 residues. The DNA of the CDR3 is TGTGCCAGCAGTTACTCGACTTCCACTAGCGGGAGGGACGCAGATACGCAGTATTTT. This codes for CASSYSTSTSGRDADTQYF.

The rearrangement links TRBV7-9 to TRBJ2-7; unclear D gene. Trimming took off 0 bases at V and 3 bases at J, with 18 bases between the two ends. The CDR3 length is 17 residues. Per germline, CDR1 SEHNR and CDR2 FQNEAQ (reference sequence). CDR3: CASSLARSANTIYEQYF. CDR3 coding DNA: TGTGCCAGCAGCTTAGCGAGGAGCGCCAATACGATCTACGAGCAGTACTTC. Complete variable domain (other parts from reference TRBV7-9 and TRBJ2-7): DTGVSQNPRHKITKRGQNVTFRCDPISEHNRLYWYRQTLGQGPEFLTYFQNEAQLEKSRLLSDRFSAERPKGSFSTLEIQRTEQGDSAMYLCASSLARSANTIYEQYFGPGTRLTVT.

The chain has TRBV7-2 and TRBJ2-5; weak D call: TRBD2 (5 bases). Germline CDR1 is SGHTA and CDR2 is FQGNSA. V lost 3 bases to trimming and J lost 3 bases, with 14 bases between them. This CDR3 spans 15 amino acids. DNA of the CDR3: TGTGCCAGCAGCTTCCAGGCCACCGGGGAAGAGACCCAGTACTTC. Translation gives CASSFQATGEETQYF.

The J gene is TRBJ2-2, the V gene TRBV7-9, with 7 nucleotides matching TRBD2. The V gene end was trimmed by 0 bases and the J gene end by 2 bases; junction bases not matched to a gene: 6. The CDR3 contains 17 residues. Germline lookup yields CDR1 SEHNR and CDR2 FQNEAQ (reference sequence). CDR3 sequence: CASSLAVASGNTGELFF. The CDR3 coding sequence is TGTGCCAGCAGCTTAGCGGTCGCTAGCGGAAACACCGGGGAGCTGTTTTTT. Full variable domain (rest looked up from reference TRBV7-9 and TRBJ2-2): DTGVSQNPRHKITKRGQNVTFRCDPISEHNRLYWYRQTLGQGPEFLTYFQNEAQLEKSRLLSDRFSAERPKGSFSTLEIQRTEQGDSAMYLCASSLAVASGNTGELFFGEGSRLTVL.

The V gene is TRBV10-3, the J gene TRBJ2-2, with TRBD2 matching 9 bases. Germline CDR1 and CDR2: ENHRY and SYGVKD. V was clipped by 3 bases and J by 1 base; unmatched bases: 3. The CDR3 is 16 residues long. This chain's CDR3 is CAISELLAGNTGELFF. The CDR3 nucleotides are TGTGCCATCAGTGAATTACTAGCGGGGAACACCGGGGAGCTGTTTTTT.

The gene calls are TRBV19 and TRBJ2-7; D is perhaps TRBD1 (6 bases). The CDR3 contains 16 residues. The V and J ends lost 3 bases and 4 bases respectively, with 19 bases between them. Germline CDR1 and CDR2: LNHDA and SQIVND (reference sequence). CDR3 in amino acids: CASSIAMGARIYEQYF. The DNA of the CDR3 is TGTGCCAGTAGTATTGCAATGGGGGCGAGAATTTACGAGCAGTACTTC.

Concerning this clone itself: This specimen includes other DNA sequences encoding the same CDR3. The chain links TRBV18 to TRBJ1-4, with a weak D call TRBD1 (6 bases). Trimming shortened V by 4 bases and J by 0 bases, and 9 bases separated the two germline ends. The length of the CDR3 is 15 residues. Germline CDR1 and CDR2: KGHSH and LQKENI. CDR3 nucleotides: TGTGCCAGCTCACTACGACAGGCAACTAATGAAAAACTGTTTTTT. Translated, it gives CASSLRQATNEKLFF. The entire variable domain, with the rest obtained from reference TRBV18 and TRBJ1-4, is as follows: NAGVMQNPRHLVRRRGQEARLRCSPMKGHSHVYWYRQLPEEGLKFMVYLQKENIIDESGMPKERFSAEFPKEGPSILRIQQVVRGDSAAYFCASSLRQATNEKLFFGSGTQLSVL.

This rearrangement joins TRBV6-4 to TRBJ1-2, with 7 bases that match TRBD1. CDR1 is MRHNA and CDR2 is SNTAGT in the germline V gene. J gave up 4 bases and V 6 bases, and 8 bases lay outside the gene matches. This CDR3 is 14 amino acids long. Written as DNA, the CDR3 is TGTGCCAGCAGACCTTTACCAGGGGGCTATGGCTACACCTTC. Its translation: CASRPLPGGYGYTF.